These 11 T cell receptor beta chains share one sample of origin, sequenced in a study of a mutant IDH1 vaccine in newly diagnosed glioma. Only in-frame clones appear in the TCRdb table, and some are missing; sequencing was by immunoSEQ multiplex PCR. Among about 60,000 clones listed, 84% were seen once. These receptors are not linked to any known antigen. Time point of the sample: week 23, last vaccination. Doses of 300 ug of mutant IDH1 20-mer peptide were given with topical imiquimod. Here the sequenced sample was PBMCs, taken from a glioma patient whose treatment included an IDH1 peptide vaccine. Every receptor here comes from a man between 18 and 29 years old with glioma.

J is TRBJ1-1 and V is TRBV20-1, with 7 bases matching TRBD1. Trimming removed 7 bases from V and 8 bases from J; junction bases left unmatched: 7. Germline V gives CDR1 DFQATT, CDR2 SNEGSKA (reference sequence). The CDR3 covers 11 residues. The CDR3 DNA is TGCAGTGTATACAGGGGCGTCGAAGCTTTCTTT. This codes for CSVYRGVEAFF.

In this sample, this clone turned up once. The rearrangement uses TRBV6-5 and TRBJ1-3, with a weak D call TRBD1 (5 bases). The CDR3 consists of 15 residues. Germline assignment: CDR1 MNHEY and CDR2 SVGAGI. Between the trimmed V and J ends, which lost 2 bases and 2 bases, there was a span of 10 bases. Here the CDR3 DNA reads TGTGCCAGCAGTTACCGCGGGACGGCTGGAAACACCATATATTTT. It is translated as CASSYRGTAGNTIYF.

The rearrangement uses TRBV27 and TRBJ2-7; 10 bases are shared with TRBD2. The CDR3 has 15 amino acids. The J segment lost 7 bases and the V segment lost 4 bases, leaving 10 bases of the junction unmatched. CDR1 is MNHEY, CDR2 SMNVEV, per germline (reference sequence). The DNA of the CDR3 is TGTGCCAGCAGTTCTACTAGCGGGATGCTTCGGGAGCAGTACTTC. This codes for CASSSTSGMLREQYF.

The chain couples TRBV5-4 to TRBJ1-1, with D unresolved. Deletions cut 4 bases from V and 1 base from J, with 8 bases between. The CDR3 has 13 residues. Germline V gene sequence: CDR1 SGHNT, CDR2 YYREEE (reference sequence). In nucleotides, the CDR3 is TGTGCCAGCAGCGCACCGGAGAACACTGAAGCTTTCTTT. Protein sequence: CASSAPENTEAFF.

The chain combines TRBV29-1 with TRBJ2-7; no reliable D call. The CDR3 is 10 residues long. With 1 base removed from V and 5 bases from J, the gap between germline ends came to 3 bases. Germline-derived CDR1 and CDR2 are SQVTM and ANQGSEA. The CDR3 DNA sequence: TGCAGCGTTGAAGGGGACGAGCAGTACTTC. Amino acid sequence: CSVEGDEQYF.

The gene calls are TRBV12-5 and TRBJ1-6; 7 bases align to TRBD1. The CDR3 has 16 amino acids. Germline CDR1 and CDR2: LGHNT and FRNRAP. Trimming took 4 bases from V and 7 from J; bases not matched to a gene: 10. CDR3 nucleotide sequence: TGTGCTAGTGGTTCCTTGCAGGGACAGCTAAATTCACCCCTCCACTTT. It yields the protein CASGSLQGQLNSPLHF.

This chain connects TRBV10-2 to TRBJ1-5; 9 nucleotides line up with TRBD1. CDR1 and CDR2 (germline): WSHSY, SAAADI. The V and J ends lost 6 bases and 8 bases, in that order; junction bases with no gene match: 5. CDR3 length: 13 residues. CDR3 sequence reads: CASSKGQGKPQHF. DNA of the CDR3: TGCGCCAGCAGCAAGGGACAGGGAAAGCCCCAGCATTTT.

The chain carries TRBV5-1 and TRBJ2-7, with a possible D match to TRBD2 (6 bases). CDR1 is SGHRS and CDR2 is YFSETQ in the germline V gene. Trimming left V 0 bases short and J 4 bases short, with 14 bases between. CDR3 length: 15 amino acids. The CDR3 reads CASSLAAGTRYEQYF. CDR3 DNA sequence: TGCGCCAGCAGCTTGGCCGCCGGGACTCGGTACGAGCAGTACTTC.

This CDR3 is CASSNFLDRGPNEKLFF. The CDR3 region has the DNA TGTGCCAGCTCCAATTTCCTAGACAGGGGCCCTAATGAAAAACTGTTTTTT. J is TRBJ1-4 and V is TRBV18; 8 bases agree with TRBD1. The CDR3 runs to 17 residues. Germline loops: CDR1 KGHSH, CDR2 LQKENI. V gave up 6 bases and J gave up 3 bases; unmatched junction bases: 12.

To note about this clone: Other DNA variants within this sample encode the same CDR3. This chain joins TRBV7-9 and TRBJ1-1, with TRBD1 as a possible D gene (6 bases). Germline CDR1 is SEHNR and CDR2 is FQNEAQ (reference sequence). V shed 6 bases and J shed 1 base, with 9 bases lying between them. The CDR3 is 13 amino acids. In DNA form, the CDR3 reads TGTGCCAGCAGGCTACAGGGGAACACTGAAGCTTTCTTT. Its protein product is CASRLQGNTEAFF. Combining the CDR3 with reference TRBV7-9 and TRBJ1-1 gives the whole variable domain DTGVSQNPRHKITKRGQNVTFRCDPISEHNRLYWYRQTLGQGPEFLTYFQNEAQLEKSRLLSDRFSAERPKGSFSTLEIQRTEQGDSAMYLCASRLQGNTEAFFGQGTRLTVV.

The chain employs TRBV18 and TRBJ1-2; D is possibly TRBD1 (5 bases). The CDR3 contains 16 residues. V was shortened by 1 base and J by 5 bases, with 17 bases between the two germline ends. CDR1 is KGHSH, CDR2 LQKENI, per germline. CDR3 amino acids: CASSPQPQGEGYGYTF. DNA of the CDR3: TGTGCCAGCTCACCACAACCCCAGGGTGAAGGATATGGCTACACCTTC.